Below, 18 T cell receptor beta chains from the same sample are listed, as sequenced in a study of cytomegalovirus exposure and HLA in healthy donors. The study ran its PCR with 60 Vbeta and 13 Jbeta primers. The assay was immunoSEQ multiplex PCR, and TCRdb's table has in-frame clones only and misses some. The sample lists 200,000 or so clones, approximately 81% occurring once. The sample was PBMCs. The receptors here all came from a young woman in good health and CMV-seropositive.

The chain has TRBV2 and TRBJ1-1; D remains ambiguous. From germline, CDR1 is SNHLY and CDR2 FYNNEI. V lost 5 bases, J lost 0 bases, and 4 bases lay in between. CDR3 size: 12 residues. The CDR3 spells CASSYMNTEAFF. For the CDR3, the DNA is TGTGCCAGCAGTTACATGAACACTGAAGCTTTCTTT. The whole variable domain, filled in from reference TRBV2 and TRBJ1-1, reads EPEVTQTPSHQVTQMGQEVILRCVPISNHLYFYWYRQILGQKVEFLVSFYNNEISEKSEIFDDQFSVERPDGSNFTLKIRSTKLEDSAMYFCASSYMNTEAFFGQGTRLTVV.

The V gene is TRBV5-4, the J gene TRBJ2-5, with 9 bases aligning to TRBD1. The J segment lost 5 bases and the V segment lost 4 bases, leaving 9 bases of the junction unmatched. The CDR3 has 15 amino acids. The germline gives CDR1 SGHNT, CDR2 YYREEE (reference sequence). The CDR3 coding sequence is TGTGCCAGCAGCGGGTTTGGGACAGGGCTCGAGACCCAGTACTTC. It yields the protein CASSGFGTGLETQYF.

J is TRBJ1-2 and V is TRBV7-2; D possibly corresponds to TRBD1 (5 bases). The CDR3 consists of 13 residues. V dropped 5 bases and J dropped 5 bases, with 12 bases sitting between them. Germline-derived CDR1 and CDR2 are SGHTA and FQGNSA. The CDR3 loop is CASSLPTEYGYTF. CDR3 DNA sequence: TGTGCCAGCAGCCTACCGACAGAGTATGGCTACACCTTC.

This chain links TRBV6-1 with TRBJ2-5; unclear D gene. Judging by the DNA end, TRBJ2-7 fits better; the J call may be wrong. The CDR3 has 13 residues. Germline CDR1 reads MNHNS; CDR2 reads SASEGT. The CDR3 region is CASRPPILYEQYF. CDR3 DNA sequence: TGTGCCAGCAGGCCTCCGATCCTCTACGAGCAGTACTTC.

This clone was seen a few times. The chain carries TRBV7-2 and TRBJ1-2; maybe TRBD1 (6 bases). V was cut by 5 bases and J by 6 bases, with 19 bases left in between. Germline lookup yields CDR1 SGHTA and CDR2 FQGNSA. This CDR3 has 15 amino acids. The CDR3: CASSNQPTGSDGYTF. Here the CDR3 DNA reads TGTGCCAGCAGCAACCAACCGACAGGATCTGATGGCTACACCTTC.

The gene calls are TRBV6-1 and TRBJ2-2; weak D call: TRBD2 (5 bases). CDR1 is MNHNS and CDR2 is SASEGT in the germline V gene. This CDR3 is built from 14 residues. V was trimmed by 6 bases and J by 3 bases, leaving 11 bases between them. The CDR3 nucleotides are TGTGCCAGCAGCGAGCCGGAGGACACCGGGGAGCTGTTTTTT. Amino acids: CASSEPEDTGELFF.

The chain employs TRBV5-1 and TRBJ1-3; D unresolved. Germline loops: CDR1 SGHRS, CDR2 YFSETQ. This CDR3 contains 15 residues. V was clipped by 5 bases and J by 0 bases, with 12 bases between them. The CDR3 DNA is TGCGCCAGCAGTCTAACCGATAGCTCTGGAAACACCATATATTTT. Translated, it gives CASSLTDSSGNTIYF.

CDR3 amino acids: CASSTRGATDTQYF. The CDR3 DNA sequence: TGTGCCAGCAGCACACGGGGGGCCACAGATACGCAGTATTTT. This rearrangement joins TRBV11-2 to TRBJ2-3; maybe TRBD2 (7 bases). V was cut by 5 bases and J by 2 bases, with 11 bases left in between. Germline values: CDR1 SGHAT, CDR2 FQNNGV. This CDR3 contains 14 residues.

The rearrangement links TRBV9 to TRBJ1-6; TRBD1 matches at 10 bases. The CDR3 runs 15 residues. V lost 3 bases and J lost 7; bases outside the gene matches: 4. Germline CDR1 is SGDLS and CDR2 is YYNGEE. The CDR3 reads CASSGQGAGNSPLHF. The CDR3 DNA reads TGTGCCAGCAGCGGACAGGGGGCGGGGAATTCACCCCTCCACTTT.

The rearrangement joins TRBV7-3 to TRBJ2-6; 13 bases are a match to TRBD2. The CDR3 has 16 amino acids. Germline V lookup: CDR1 SGHTA, CDR2 FQGTGA. V lost 5 bases to trimming and J lost 3 bases; unmatched junction nucleotides: 1. The CDR3 DNA sequence: TGTGCCAGCAGCAGGACTAGCGGGGGTGGGGCCAACGTCCTGACTTTC. As protein: CASSRTSGGGANVLTF.

V usage is TRBV6-5 and J usage is TRBJ1-1; D unresolved. Trimming left V 5 bases short and J 11 bases short, with 12 bases between. This CDR3 spans 11 amino acids. Per germline, CDR1 MNHEY and CDR2 SVGAGI. The CDR3 spells CASSELPEAFF. CDR3 coding DNA: TGTGCCAGCAGTGAGTTACCCGAGGCTTTCTTT.

The chain links TRBV7-2 to TRBJ1-6; D is unresolved. Per the germline V gene, CDR1 is SGHTA and CDR2 is FQGNSA. The CDR3 spans 16 residues. V was pared by 1 base and J by 6 bases, with 13 bases between. CDR3 loop: CASSLGGRILNSPLHF. CDR3 nucleotides: TGTGCCAGCAGCTTAGGAGGCAGAATTCTTAATTCACCCCTCCACTTT.

The CDR3 DNA follows: TGTGCCAGTACTTACGGCTACAATGAGCAGTTCTTC. The encoded protein is CASTYGYNEQFF. The rearrangement links TRBV19 to TRBJ2-1; D call uncertain. In germline, CDR1 is LNHDA, CDR2 SQIVND (reference sequence). Trimming took off 7 bases at V and 3 bases at J, with 7 bases between the two ends. The CDR3 runs to 12 residues.

The rearrangement joins TRBV5-1 to TRBJ1-4, with D maybe TRBD1 (5 bases). Per germline, CDR1 SGHRS and CDR2 YFSETQ. CDR3 size: 14 residues. Trimming took off 0 bases at V and 7 bases at J, with 10 bases between the two ends. DNA of the CDR3: TGCGCCAGCAGCTTGGACACGGGGGGTGAAAAACTGTTTTTT. Residues: CASSLDTGGEKLFF.

The V call is TRBV27, the J call TRBJ2-1; D may be TRBD1 (6 bases). CDR1 and CDR2 from the germline V gene are MNHEY and SMNVEV (reference sequence). V was pared by 2 bases and J by 9 bases, with 8 bases between. CDR3 length: 12 residues. In nucleotides, the CDR3 is TGTGCCAGCAGTTTAACAGGGTCTGAGCAGTTCTTC. It encodes CASSLTGSEQFF.

The rearrangement uses TRBV6-1 and TRBJ1-4, with D maybe TRBD1 (6 bases). This CDR3 spans 16 amino acids. V was shortened by 3 bases and J by 5 bases, with 16 bases between the two germline ends. From germline, CDR1 is MNHNS and CDR2 SASEGT. The CDR3 loop reads CASSDNAGGGNEKLFF. As DNA, the CDR3 is TGTGCCAGCAGTGATAACGCGGGGGGCGGCAATGAAAAACTGTTTTTT.

The rearrangement joins TRBV28 to TRBJ1-6, with TRBD1 matching 7 bases. The CDR3 contains 16 residues. CDR1 is MDHEN and CDR2 is SYDVKM in the germline V gene. V lost 8 bases to trimming and J lost 2 bases; unmatched junction nucleotides: 9. CDR3 in amino acids: CASGPGRGTYNSPLHF. CDR3 nucleotide sequence: TGTGCCAGCGGGCCGGGCAGGGGGACCTATAATTCACCCCTCCACTTT. The variable domain in full, with the rest retrieved from reference TRBV28 and TRBJ1-6, is DVKVTQSSRYLVKRTGEKVFLECVQDMDHENMFWYRQDPGLGLRLIYFSYDVKMKEKGDIPEGYSVSREKKERFSLILESASTNQTSMYLCASGPGRGTYNSPLHFGNGTRLTVT.

The chain has TRBV13 and TRBJ1-5; tentatively, D is TRBD1 (6 bases). The CDR3 length is 14 residues. Trimming pared 0 bases from V and 7 bases from J, leaving 10 bases between. Germline assignment: CDR1 PRHDT and CDR2 FYEKMQ (reference sequence). CDR3 DNA sequence: TGTGCCAGCAGCTTAGGTACAGGGCGGCAGCCCCAGCATTTT. It is translated as CASSLGTGRQPQHF.